The 30 T cell receptor beta chains listed next were all sequenced from one sample in a study of T cell repertoires in cytomegalovirus infection. No antigen is known for these receptors. MiXCR was run by TCRdb on the reads, yielding one entry per CDR3 protein. The data contain some 590,000 distinct CDR3 sequences, approximately 40% of them singletons. Specimen: cultured PBMCs, collected from culture after CMV antigen stimulation. The receptors shown here come from a human donor in good health (CMV status not recorded). Some clones in this sample may be carry-over from other donors' samples.

The rearrangement joins TRBV12-3 or TRBV12-4 to TRBJ1-1, with TRBD1 as a possible D gene (5 bases). The V end was cut by 3 bases, the J end by 0 bases, with 8 bases between. This CDR3 contains 14 residues. The CDR3 is CASSLHRLNTEAFF. The CDR3 DNA is TGTGCCAGCAGTTTGCACAGGCTGAACACTGAAGCTTTCTTT.

This clonotype was seen more than once but under ten times. The chain carries TRBV4-3 and TRBJ2-3; the D is unclear. The length of the CDR3 is 14 residues. The germline V and J ends were trimmed by 0 bases and 1 base, with 5 bases remaining between them. Per germline, CDR1 LGHNA and CDR2 YSLEER. The CDR3 protein is CASSQDGGTDTQYF. In nucleotides, the CDR3 is TGCGCCAGCAGCCAAGATGGTGGCACAGATACGCAGTATTTT.

The chain has TRBV20-1 and TRBJ1-1; D is unresolved. The CDR3 covers 13 residues. Trimming took 1 base from V and 3 from J, leaving 9 bases between them. Germline lookup yields CDR1 DFQATT and CDR2 SNEGSKA (reference sequence). The CDR3 nucleotides read TGCAGTGCTAGAGTAAGTAGGGACACTGAAGCTTTCTTT. It translates to CSARVSRDTEAFF.

This clonotype came up a few times. The CDR3 spells CASSQRQGRYNEQFF. CDR3 nucleotides: TGTGCCAGCAGCCAGAGACAGGGAAGATACAATGAGCAGTTCTTC. The chain couples TRBV7-2 to TRBJ2-1; TRBD1 matches 7 bases. The CDR3 sequence is 15 residues long. Germline values: CDR1 SGHTA, CDR2 FQGNSA. Losses at the gene ends were 5 bases for V and 4 bases for J; bases not matched to a gene: 8.

The rearrangement links TRBV7-6 to TRBJ2-7; D is perhaps TRBD2 (5 bases). Germline V lookup: CDR1 SGHVS, CDR2 FNYEAQ. The CDR3 is 13 amino acids. The V and J ends lost 1 base and 10 bases respectively, with 14 bases between them. CDR3: CASSLGGSYPQYF. In DNA form, the CDR3 reads TGTGCCAGCAGCTTAGGAGGGAGCTATCCCCAGTACTTC.

The sample holds a few counts of this clonotype. The chain employs TRBV4-2 and TRBJ2-7; 10 nucleotides match TRBD2. Trimming removed 11 bases from V and 3 bases from J; junction bases left unmatched: 22. The CDR3 length is 18 residues. Germline CDR1 is LGHNA and CDR2 is YNFKEQ. CDR3 protein: CAHKPGLAGVRALYEQYF. For the CDR3, the DNA is TGTGCCCACAAACCGGGGCTAGCGGGAGTGAGGGCCCTCTACGAGCAGTACTTC.

V gene TRBV25-1 combines with J gene TRBJ2-3; 10 bases fit TRBD2. Losses at the gene ends were 2 bases for V and 4 bases for J; bases not matched to a gene: 6. Germline values: CDR1 MGHDK, CDR2 SYGVNS. CDR3 size: 16 residues. The CDR3 coding sequence is TGTGCCAGCAGTGAAATGAGCGGGAGGGCCTCAGATACGCAGTATTTT. It encodes CASSEMSGRASDTQYF.

This clonotype was detected a few times. The V gene is TRBV7-2, the J gene TRBJ2-5; D unclear. Germline values: CDR1 SGHTA, CDR2 FQGNSA. Trimming removed 5 bases from V and 3 bases from J, with 10 bases in between. This CDR3 has 13 amino acids. As DNA, the CDR3 is TGTGCCAGCAGCCCCGAGGTGGAAGAGACCCAGTACTTC. It yields the protein CASSPEVEETQYF.

The chain couples TRBV5-4 to TRBJ2-5; 7 bases agree with TRBD2. CDR1 and CDR2 from the germline V gene are SGHNT and YYREEE (reference sequence). J gave up 5 bases and V 3 bases, and 4 bases lay outside the gene matches. The CDR3 runs to 13 residues. CDR3 sequence reads: CASSYTSAETQYF. The DNA for the CDR3 is TGTGCCAGCAGCTACACTAGCGCGGAGACCCAGTACTTC.

This chain uses TRBV5-6 with TRBJ1-2, with a tentative D call TRBD1 (5 bases). The CDR3 has 12 amino acids. Trimming pared 0 bases from V and 12 bases from J, leaving 12 bases between. Germline values: CDR1 SGHDT, CDR2 YYEEEE. The CDR3 region is CASSLVEGIDTF. The DNA for the CDR3 is TGTGCCAGCAGCTTGGTCGAGGGGATCGACACCTTC.

This clonotype was detected a few times. The chain recombines TRBV7-9 with TRBJ2-1, with D possibly called TRBD1 or TRBD2 (5 bases each). Germline assignment: CDR1 SEHNR and CDR2 FQNEAQ (reference sequence). CDR3 length: 11 amino acids. Trimming pared 6 bases from V and 14 bases from J, leaving 14 bases between. CDR3 sequence: CASSGALGKFF. In nucleotides, the CDR3 is TGTGCCAGCAGTGGGGCACTAGGGAAGTTCTTC. Full variable domain (outside the CDR3, taken from reference TRBV7-9 and TRBJ2-1): DTGVSQNPRHKITKRGQNVTFRCDPISEHNRLYWYRQTLGQGPEFLTYFQNEAQLEKSRLLSDRFSAERPKGSFSTLEIQRTEQGDSAMYLCASSGALGKFFGPGTRLTVL.

At least ten counts were recorded for this clonotype. The chain recombines TRBV7-2 with TRBJ1-1, with TRBD1 matching 7 bases. J was trimmed by 8 bases and V by 1 base; bases with no gene match: 4. The germline CDR1 and CDR2 sequences are SGHTA and FQGNSA. This CDR3 spans 13 amino acids. DNA for the CDR3: TGTGCCAGCAGCTTAGGCCTGGACAGGGAAGCTTTCTTT. Encoded protein: CASSLGLDREAFF.

The genes are TRBV19 and TRBJ2-7; no reliable D call. This CDR3 is built from 14 residues. The germline CDR1 and CDR2 sequences are LNHDA and SQIVND (reference sequence). Trimming stripped 1 base from V and 7 bases from J, with 14 bases between. The CDR3 is CASSIVLGPGEQYF. The DNA for the CDR3 is TGTGCCAGTAGTATAGTTCTGGGTCCAGGAGAGCAGTACTTC.

This clonotype was seen a handful of times. The V and J genes are TRBV28 and TRBJ1-5, with TRBD1 identical over 10 bases. The ends lost 1 base at V and 5 bases at J; junction bases unmatched: 8. Per the germline V gene, CDR1 is MDHEN and CDR2 is SYDVKM. The CDR3 covers 17 residues. The CDR3 region is CASSLFKLTGGYQPQHF. In DNA, the CDR3 is TGTGCCAGCAGTTTATTTAAGTTGACAGGGGGCTATCAGCCCCAGCATTTT.

This clonotype was seen a single time. The chain couples TRBV29-1 to TRBJ2-1, with 11 bases identical to TRBD2. This CDR3 is built from 18 residues. Germline loops: CDR1 SQVTM, CDR2 ANQGSEA. V lost 5 bases and J lost 1; bases outside the gene matches: 13. The CDR3: CSVIQDVSSGGSYNEQFF. For the CDR3, the DNA is TGCAGCGTTATCCAAGACGTGTCTAGCGGGGGGTCCTACAATGAGCAGTTCTTC.

V and J are TRBV6-5 and TRBJ2-1, with TRBD2 identical over 8 bases. V gave up 5 bases and J gave up 4 bases; unmatched junction bases: 10. Per the germline V gene, CDR1 is MNHEY and CDR2 is SVGAGI. The CDR3 is 16 residues long. The CDR3 DNA sequence: TGTGCCAGCAGTGCCTCTGGGGTAGCGGGGTACAATGAGCAGTTCTTC. Its protein is CASSASGVAGYNEQFF.

The chain employs TRBV18 and TRBJ2-3; 7 bases align to TRBD1. The CDR3 has 15 residues. The V segment lost 3 bases and the J segment 8 bases; nucleotides outside the gene matches: 11. CDR1 KGHSH and CDR2 LQKENI come from the germline V gene. CDR3 in DNA: TGTGCCAGCTCACCGGACAGGCTGGCCGCGGCTACGCAGTATTTT. Translating gives CASSPDRLAAATQYF.

This chain joins TRBV28 and TRBJ2-3; 13 nucleotides line up with TRBD2. The CDR3 covers 19 residues. Trimming took 6 bases from V and 0 from J; bases not matched to a gene: 12. CDR1 and CDR2 from the germline V gene are MDHEN and SYDVKM. The CDR3 sequence: CASRPLPGLAGTSTDTQYF. CDR3 nucleotides: TGTGCCAGCAGGCCCCTTCCGGGACTAGCGGGGACTAGCACAGATACGCAGTATTTT.

The gene calls are TRBV20-1 and TRBJ2-7; TRBD2 matches 7 bases. The V gene's germline CDR1 is DFQATT and CDR2 SNEGSKA (reference sequence). J was trimmed by 2 bases and V by 6 bases; bases with no gene match: 10. The CDR3 is made up of 14 amino acids. The chain's CDR3 is CSARKAGNTYEQYF. CDR3 sequence (DNA): TGCAGTGCCCGAAAAGCGGGGAACACCTACGAGCAGTACTTC.

Only a few counts were recorded for this clonotype. This rearrangement joins TRBV7-9 to TRBJ1-4, with 9 nucleotides matching TRBD1. Trimming took 4 bases from V and 7 from J; bases not matched to a gene: 4. The germline gives CDR1 SEHNR, CDR2 FQNEAQ (reference sequence). The CDR3 has 14 amino acids. The CDR3 DNA is TGTGCCAGCAGCTCCGGGACAGGGACTGAAAAACTGTTTTTT. As protein: CASSSGTGTEKLFF.

A few counts support this clonotype. This chain connects TRBV11-1 to TRBJ2-7; either TRBD1 or TRBD2 may supply D (6 bases each). The V gene's germline CDR1 is SGHAT and CDR2 FQDESV (reference sequence). The CDR3 runs 14 residues. Deletions cut 5 bases from V and 7 bases from J, with 18 bases between. The CDR3 DNA is TGTGCCAGCAGCCCCCTGGGGGGCTGGTGGGAGCAGTACTTC. Translation gives CASSPLGGWWEQYF.

This clonotype was seen more than once but under ten times. The chain recombines TRBV12-3 or TRBV12-4 with TRBJ2-3, with D possibly matching TRBD2 (7 bases). The CDR3 runs 16 residues. The V end was cut by 5 bases, the J end by 4 bases, with 19 bases between. The CDR3 region has the DNA TGTGCCAGCAGTGAAGTGGGGGAGGGGGTCGCAGATACGCAGTATTTT. It is translated as CASSEVGEGVADTQYF.

This chain links TRBV12-3 or TRBV12-4 with TRBJ2-1; D is unclear. This CDR3 region has 17 residues. Trimming stripped 2 bases from V and 0 bases from J, with 14 bases between. The CDR3 sequence is CASSLLRLTASYNEQFF. As DNA, the CDR3 is TGTGCCAGCAGTTTACTGCGCCTTACCGCCTCCTACAATGAGCAGTTCTTC.

This chain connects TRBV7-2 to TRBJ2-3, with 10 nucleotides matching TRBD2. This CDR3 is 16 amino acids long. V lost 2 bases and J lost 6; bases outside the gene matches: 8. CDR1 and CDR2 (germline): SGHTA, FQGNSA. The CDR3 region is CASSLLSGGPGDTQYF. CDR3 nucleotide sequence: TGTGCCAGCAGCTTACTTAGCGGGGGGCCGGGGGATACGCAGTATTTT.

In nucleotides, the CDR3 is TGTGCCAGCAGTTGGACTAGCGGGAGCCCACCCAATGAGCAGTTCTTC. Translation: CASSWTSGSPPNEQFF. The chain recombines TRBV11-3 with TRBJ2-1, with 13 nucleotides matching TRBD2. The CDR3 consists of 16 residues. J gave up 6 bases and V 6 bases, and 8 bases lay outside the gene matches. Germline loops: CDR1 SGHNT, CDR2 YENEEA.

In its sample, this clonotype was seen a few times. The chain links TRBV7-2 to TRBJ2-3, with D maybe TRBD1 (5 bases). Germline lookup yields CDR1 SGHTA and CDR2 FQGNSA. The V end was cut by 5 bases, the J end by 0 bases, with 15 bases between. The CDR3 runs 16 residues. In nucleotides, the CDR3 is TGTGCCAGCAGCCCAGGGTTTCCCTTTAGCACAGATACGCAGTATTTT. As protein: CASSPGFPFSTDTQYF.

The V and J genes are TRBV29-1 and TRBJ1-1; possible D gene TRBD1, 5 bases. The CDR3 spans 14 residues. Germline-derived CDR1 and CDR2 are SQVTM and ANQGSEA. The V end was cut by 6 bases, the J end by 5 bases, with 19 bases between. CDR3 sequence: CSVAFNRFSTEAFF. Here the CDR3 DNA reads TGCAGCGTAGCATTCAACAGGTTTAGTACTGAAGCTTTCTTT.

J is TRBJ2-1 and V is TRBV11-2, with D possibly being TRBD2 (7 bases). The CDR3 sequence is 16 residues long. V was shortened by 4 bases and J by 8 bases, with 21 bases between the two germline ends. Germline V gene data show CDR1 as SGHAT and CDR2 as FQNNGV. The CDR3 DNA reads TGTGCCAGCAGCTCCCATGGGGGGGGCCAGGGCTATGAGCAGTTCTTC. The encoded protein is CASSSHGGGQGYEQFF. Together with reference TRBV11-2 and TRBJ2-1, the CDR3 gives the full variable domain: EAGVAQSPRYKIIEKRQSVAFWCNPISGHATLYWYQQILGQGPKLLIQFQNNGVVDDSQLPKDRFSAERLKGVDSTLKIQPAKLEDSAVYLCASSSHGGGQGYEQFFGPGTRLTVL.

The chain recombines TRBV7-2 with TRBJ2-7; a weak D match, TRBD1 (6 bases). V lost 5 bases to trimming and J lost 2 bases, with 16 bases between them. Germline V CDR1 and CDR2: SGHTA, FQGNSA. The CDR3 extends over 15 amino acids. CDR3 loop: CASSKYRDTAYEQYF. The DNA of the CDR3 is TGTGCCAGCAGCAAGTACCGGGACACCGCCTACGAGCAGTACTTC. Drawing the rest from reference TRBV7-2 and TRBJ2-7, the complete variable domain is GAGVSQSPSNKVTEKGKDVELRCDPISGHTALYWYRQSLGQGLEFLIYFQGNSAPDKSGLPSDRFSAERTGGSVSTLTIQRTQQEDSAVYLCASSKYRDTAYEQYFGPGTRLTVT.

This rearrangement joins TRBV7-2 to TRBJ2-3, with D maybe TRBD2 (5 bases). This CDR3 comprises 16 residues. CDR1 and CDR2 (germline): SGHTA, FQGNSA. Trimming stripped 1 base from V and 1 base from J, with 12 bases between. The CDR3 DNA reads as TGTGCCAGCAGCTTAGTGGGGATCGGGGGCACAGATACGCAGTATTTT. Translation: CASSLVGIGGTDTQYF.